This TCR beta chain was captured in a study of CD8 T cells in Susac syndrome. Reverse transcription used about 0.5 to 1 ug RNA and random hexamers. MiXCR was run by TCRdb on the immunoSEQ multiplex PCR reads, yielding one entry per CDR3 protein. The table records under 200,000 distinct CDR3 sequences, approximately 95% of them present only once. Germline V lookup: CDR1 SGHDN, CDR2 FVKESK. The ends were cut back, 4 bases at V and 7 bases at J, with 8 bases in the middle. This CDR3 has 12 residues. The receptor was isolated from a human donor in good health. V usage is TRBV14 and J usage is TRBJ1-3, with D uncertain. Input material: CD4+ T cells from PBMCs. CDR3 sequence reads: CASSPRPNTIYF. CDR3 bases: TGTGCCAGCAGCCCTCGTCCGAACACCATATATTTT.